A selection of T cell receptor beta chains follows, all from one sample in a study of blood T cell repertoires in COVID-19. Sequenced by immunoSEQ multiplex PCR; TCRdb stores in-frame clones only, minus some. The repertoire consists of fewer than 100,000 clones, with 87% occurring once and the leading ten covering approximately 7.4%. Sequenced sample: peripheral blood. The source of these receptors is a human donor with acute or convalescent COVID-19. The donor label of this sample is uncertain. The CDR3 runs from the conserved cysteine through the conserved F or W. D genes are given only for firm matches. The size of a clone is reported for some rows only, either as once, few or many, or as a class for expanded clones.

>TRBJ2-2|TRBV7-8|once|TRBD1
CASSATGGANTGELFF
TGTGCCAGCAGCGCGACAGGGGGAGCGAACACCGGGGAGCTGTTTTTT
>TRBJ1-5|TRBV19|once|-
CASSIDSSNQPQHF
TGTGCCAGTAGTATTGACAGTTCCAATCAGCCCCAGCATTTT
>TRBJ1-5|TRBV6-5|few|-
CASSDRYSNQPQHF
TGTGCCAGCAGCGACAGGTATAGCAATCAGCCCCAGCATTTT
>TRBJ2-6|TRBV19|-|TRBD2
CASSGLAGGTGANVLTF
TGTGCCAGTAGCGGACTAGCGGGGGGAACCGGGGCCAACGTCCTGACTTTC
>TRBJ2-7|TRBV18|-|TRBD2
CASSPLAGAYEQYF
TGTGCCAGCTCACCTCTAGCGGGGGCGTACGAGCAGTACTTC
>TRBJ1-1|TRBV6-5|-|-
CASSYSGQGRTEAFF
TGTGCCAGCAGTTACTCCGGGCAGGGCCGCACTGAAGCTTTCTTT
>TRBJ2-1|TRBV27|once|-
CASSLGGGNEQFF
TGCGCCAGCAGTTTAGGGGGGGGCAATGAGCAGTTCTTC
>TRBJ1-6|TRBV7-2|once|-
CASSLRGQDNSPLHF
TGTGCCAGCAGCTTACGTGGGCAAGATAATTCACCCCTCCACTTT
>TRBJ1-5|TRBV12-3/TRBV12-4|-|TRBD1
CASTHRGDQPQHF
TGTGCCAGCACCCACAGGGGGGATCAGCCCCAGCATTTT
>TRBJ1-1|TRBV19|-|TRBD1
CASSTGTANTEAFF
TGTGCCAGTAGTACCGGGACAGCGAACACTGAAGCTTTCTTT
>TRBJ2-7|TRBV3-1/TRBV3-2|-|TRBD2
CASSQGTSGHCEQYF
TGTGCCAGCAGCCAAGGGACTAGCGGACACTGCGAGCAGTACTTC
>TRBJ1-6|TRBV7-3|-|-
CASSLRSNTHNSPLHF
TGTGCCAGCAGCCTAAGATCGAACACCCATAATTCACCCCTCCACTTT
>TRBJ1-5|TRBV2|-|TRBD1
CASSQGATSNQPQHF
TGTGCCAGCAGTCAGGGGGCGACGAGCAATCAGCCCCAGCATTTT
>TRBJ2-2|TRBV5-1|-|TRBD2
CASSINREVIPTGELFF
TGCGCCAGCAGCATTAACCGGGAGGTAATTCCTACCGGGGAGCTGTTTTTT
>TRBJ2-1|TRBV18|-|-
CASSPELAIYNEQFF
TGTGCCAGCTCACCGGAGCTAGCAATCTACAATGAGCAGTTCTTC
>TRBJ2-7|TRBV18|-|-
CASSSSYEQYF
TGTGCCAGCTCTAGCTCCTACGAGCAGTACTTC
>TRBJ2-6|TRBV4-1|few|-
CASSQEVPSGAGANVLTF
TGCGCCAGCAGCCAAGAAGTCCCTTCCGGGGCTGGGGCCAACGTCCTGACTTTC
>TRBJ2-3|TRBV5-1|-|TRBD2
CASSLAGSGGPRSTDTQYF
TGCGCCAGCAGCTTGGCTGGTAGCGGGGGCCCGAGGTCCACAGATACGCAGTATTTT
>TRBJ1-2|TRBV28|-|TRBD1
CASALTGTGGRYTF
TGTGCCAGCGCCTTAACCGGGACAGGGGGCCGCTACACCTTC
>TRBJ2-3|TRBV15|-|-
CATSRAVADTQYF
TGTGCCACCAGCAGAGCCGTCGCAGATACGCAGTATTTT
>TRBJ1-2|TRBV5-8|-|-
CASSVWVVRMPYGYTF
TGTGCCAGCAGTGTGTGGGTAGTCAGGATGCCCTATGGCTACACCTTC
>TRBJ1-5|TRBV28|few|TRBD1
CASRRDRVREPQHF
TGTGCCAGCAGGAGGGACAGGGTGAGGGAGCCCCAGCATTTT
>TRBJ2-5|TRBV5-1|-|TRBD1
CASSSLTGGEKETQYF
TGCGCCAGCAGCTCACTTACAGGGGGCGAGAAGGAGACCCAGTACTTC
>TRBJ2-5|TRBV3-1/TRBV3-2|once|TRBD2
CASSPRTSGGPQYF
TGTGCCAGCAGCCCACGGACTAGCGGGGGGCCCCAGTACTTC
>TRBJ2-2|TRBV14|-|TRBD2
CASSQGAGGGTNTGELFF
TGTGCCAGCAGCCAAGGGGCGGGCGGGGGAACGAACACCGGGGAGCTGTTTTTT
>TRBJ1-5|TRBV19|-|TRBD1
CASRGTGPINQPQHF
TGTGCCAGTAGAGGGACAGGGCCAATCAATCAGCCCCAGCATTTT
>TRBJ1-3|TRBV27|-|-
CASSSDTRGGNTIYF
TGTGCCAGCAGCTCGGACACCAGGGGTGGAAACACCATATATTTT
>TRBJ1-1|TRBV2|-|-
CASRPVGPEAFF
TGTGCCAGCAGGCCGGTGGGGCCTGAAGCTTTCTTT
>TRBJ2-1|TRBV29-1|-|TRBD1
CSVERGQGGYNEQFF
TGCAGCGTTGAAAGAGGACAGGGTGGGTACAATGAGCAGTTCTTC
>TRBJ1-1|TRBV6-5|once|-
CASIPRENTEAFF
TGTGCCAGCATCCCACGGGAGAACACTGAAGCTTTCTTT
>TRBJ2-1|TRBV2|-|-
CASRTTRGGAAYNEQFF
TGTGCCAGCAGAACCACAAGGGGGGGCGCGGCCTACAATGAGCAGTTCTTC
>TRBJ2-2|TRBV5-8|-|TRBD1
CASSFDRANTGELFF
TGTGCCAGCAGCTTCGACAGGGCGAACACCGGGGAGCTGTTTTTT
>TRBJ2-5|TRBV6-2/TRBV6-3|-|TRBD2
CASIPNLCRHSGAPCHQETQYF
TGTGCCAGCATCCCGAACCTTTGCCGACATAGCGGGGCCCCTTGTCACCAAGAGACCCAGTACTTC
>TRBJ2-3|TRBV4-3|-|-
CASSQVRGGRSTDTQYF
TGCGCCAGCAGCCAAGTAAGAGGGGGAAGAAGCACAGATACGCAGTATTTT
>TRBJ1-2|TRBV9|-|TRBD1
CASSVTGGMGGYTF
TGTGCCAGCAGCGTGACAGGGGGTATGGGTGGCTACACCTTC
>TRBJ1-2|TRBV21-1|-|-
CASSKEGRTGGSNYGYTF
TGTGCCAGCAGCAAAGAGGGCCGGACAGGGGGCTCCAACTATGGCTACACCTTC
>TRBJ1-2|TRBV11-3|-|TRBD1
CASSRTGGGYTF
TGTGCCAGCAGTCGAACAGGGGGAGGCTACACCTTC
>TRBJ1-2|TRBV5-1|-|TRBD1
CASSLGQGSGYTF
TGCGCCAGCAGCTTGGGACAGGGTTCTGGCTACACCTTC
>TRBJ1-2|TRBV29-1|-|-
CSAFGGVDGYTF
TGCAGCGCCTTCGGGGGGGTTGATGGCTACACCTTC
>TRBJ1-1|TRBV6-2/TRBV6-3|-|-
CASSYSLDSRRGTEAFF
TGTGCCAGCAGTTACTCGTTGGACTCTCGGAGGGGTACTGAAGCTTTCTTT
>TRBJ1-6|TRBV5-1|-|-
CASSFGQVDSPLHF
TGCGCCAGCAGCTTTGGCCAGGTTGATTCACCCCTCCACTTT
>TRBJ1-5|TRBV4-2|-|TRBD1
CASSVTGSPYSNQPQHF
TGTGCCAGCAGCGTGACAGGGTCTCCCTATAGCAATCAGCCCCAGCATTTT
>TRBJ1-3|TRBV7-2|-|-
CASSSQGRSGNTIYF
TGTGCCAGCAGCTCGCAGGGTCGCTCTGGAAACACCATATATTTT
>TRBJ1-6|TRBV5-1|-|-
CASSAGTEGHSPLHF
TGCGCCAGCAGCGCCGGGACGGAGGGACATTCACCCCTCCACTTT
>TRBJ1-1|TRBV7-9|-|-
CASSFQGVAEAFF
TGTGCCAGCAGCTTCCAGGGTGTGGCTGAAGCTTTCTTT
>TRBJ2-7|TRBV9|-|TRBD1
CASSVSETGMSYEQYF
TGTGCCAGCAGCGTATCAGAGACAGGGATGTCCTACGAGCAGTACTTC
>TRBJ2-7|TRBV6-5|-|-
CASSPQGLGSYEQYF
TGTGCCAGCAGTCCACAGGGTTTGGGCTCCTACGAGCAGTACTTC
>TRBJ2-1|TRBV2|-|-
CASSVAVSYNEQFF
TGTGCCAGCAGTGTGGCGGTTTCCTACAATGAGCAGTTCTTC
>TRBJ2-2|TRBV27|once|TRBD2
CASSRYSGLAGRNTGELFF
TGTGCCAGCAGTCGTTACTCGGGACTAGCGGGGAGGAACACCGGGGAGCTGTTTTTT
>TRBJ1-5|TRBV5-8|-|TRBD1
CASSLRQGAVQPQHF
TGTGCCAGCAGCCTCCGACAGGGGGCTGTTCAGCCCCAGCATTTT
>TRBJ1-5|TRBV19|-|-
CASSIEGANQPQHF
TGTGCCAGTAGTATAGAGGGGGCTAATCAGCCCCAGCATTTT
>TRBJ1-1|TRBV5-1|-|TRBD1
CASNPETGLHTEAFF
TGCGCCAGCAACCCAGAGACAGGGCTACACACTGAAGCTTTCTTT
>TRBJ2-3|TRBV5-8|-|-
CASSYTFTGTDTQYF
TGTGCCAGCAGCTATACATTCACCGGCACAGATACGCAGTATTTT
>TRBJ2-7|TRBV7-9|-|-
CASSLGTAGKQYF
TGTGCCAGCAGCTTAGGGACCGCGGGGAAGCAGTACTTC
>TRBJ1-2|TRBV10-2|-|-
CASSYREFPSIYGYTF
TGCGCCAGCAGTTACAGGGAATTTCCCTCGATCTATGGCTACACCTTC